A selection of T cell receptor beta chains follows, all from one sample in a study of blood T cell repertoires in COVID-19. Generated by immunoSEQ multiplex PCR, the TCRdb table keeps only in-frame clones and is missing some. The sample consists of over 200,000 clones, roughly 88% of them appearing once. The source material was PBMCs or T cells enriched from blood (not recorded which). The receptors come from a woman aged 30 to 39 who had been exposed to COVID-19. The CDR3 runs from the conserved cysteine through the conserved F or W. The D gene is left open where the match is weak. Expanded clones get a size class; other rows say once, few or many, or leave the size out.

j_call: TRBJ2-1; clone_size: NA; d_call: NA; v_call: TRBV9; cdr3_nt: TGTGCCAGCAGCGTAACATTTAACAATGAGCAGTTCTTC; cdr3_aa: CASSVTFNNEQFF
j_call: TRBJ1-5; clone_size: NA; d_call: TRBD1; v_call: TRBV28; cdr3_nt: TGTGCCAGCAGCCCCCATGGACAGGGCAATCAGCCCCAGCATTTT; cdr3_aa: CASSPHGQGNQPQHF
j_call: TRBJ1-2; clone_size: few; d_call: NA; v_call: TRBV5-6; cdr3_nt: TGTGCCAGCAGCTTGGACACGGGGTCGGGTGGCTACACCTTC; cdr3_aa: CASSLDTGSGGYTF
j_call: TRBJ1-5; clone_size: NA; d_call: TRBD1; v_call: TRBV12-5; cdr3_nt: TGTGCTAGTGGTTACCAGGGGGCAAGTCAGCCCCAGCATTTT; cdr3_aa: CASGYQGASQPQHF
j_call: TRBJ2-7; clone_size: NA; d_call: TRBD1; v_call: TRBV3-1/TRBV3-2; cdr3_nt: TGTGCCAGCAGCCTCCGGACAGGGGGCGGCTACGAGCAGTACTTC; cdr3_aa: CASSLRTGGGYEQYF
j_call: TRBJ2-7; clone_size: few; d_call: NA; v_call: TRBV5-5; cdr3_nt: TGTGCCAGCAGCTGGGCCGAAGTGTACGAGCAGTACTTC; cdr3_aa: CASSWAEVYEQYF
j_call: TRBJ1-1; clone_size: NA; d_call: NA; v_call: TRBV4-1; cdr3_nt: TGCGCCAGCAGCCATTGGGAGGGCGCGGTCACTGAAGCTTTCTTT; cdr3_aa: CASSHWEGAVTEAFF
j_call: TRBJ2-1; clone_size: NA; d_call: TRBD2; v_call: TRBV9; cdr3_nt: TGTGCCAGCAGCGCAGCGGGACTCCTGGAACAGTTCTTC; cdr3_aa: CASSAAGLLEQFF
j_call: TRBJ1-3; clone_size: NA; d_call: NA; v_call: TRBV4-2; cdr3_nt: TGTGCCAGCAGCCAAGATACCCCGAGGACTGACTCTGGAAACACCATATATTTT; cdr3_aa: CASSQDTPRTDSGNTIYF
j_call: TRBJ2-1; clone_size: NA; d_call: TRBD2; v_call: TRBV28; cdr3_nt: TGTGCCAGCAGTTTTATCGGGTATGGGACTAGCGGGGACAATGAGCAGTTCTTC; cdr3_aa: CASSFIGYGTSGDNEQFF
j_call: TRBJ2-7; clone_size: NA; d_call: NA; v_call: TRBV6-5; cdr3_nt: TGTGCCAGCAGTACAGGGTCGGGCTACGAGCAGTACTTC; cdr3_aa: CASSTGSGYEQYF
j_call: TRBJ2-7; clone_size: NA; d_call: TRBD2; v_call: TRBV3-1/TRBV3-2; cdr3_nt: TGTGCCAGCAGCAAGATGAGCGGGGGACTAGCGGAATCCTACGAGCAGTACTTC; cdr3_aa: CASSKMSGGLAESYEQYF
j_call: TRBJ2-2; clone_size: NA; d_call: NA; v_call: TRBV30; cdr3_nt: TGTGCCTGGAGTGTACTCGGCGGGAACACCGGGGAGCTGTTTTTT; cdr3_aa: CAWSVLGGNTGELFF
j_call: TRBJ2-1; clone_size: NA; d_call: NA; v_call: TRBV21-1; cdr3_nt: TGTGCCAGCAGCACATCTACCAAATCCTACAATGAGCAGTTCTTC; cdr3_aa: CASSTSTKSYNEQFF
j_call: TRBJ2-7; clone_size: NA; d_call: TRBD2; v_call: TRBV7-2; cdr3_nt: TGTGCCAGCAGCGAGGGACTAGCGGGCTCCTACGAGCAGTACTTC; cdr3_aa: CASSEGLAGSYEQYF
j_call: TRBJ2-7; clone_size: few; d_call: TRBD1; v_call: TRBV11-3; cdr3_nt: TGTGCCAGCAGCCTTCAAACCGGGACAGGGTACGAGCAGTACTTC; cdr3_aa: CASSLQTGTGYEQYF
j_call: TRBJ1-2; clone_size: NA; d_call: NA; v_call: TRBV2; cdr3_nt: TGTGCCAGCAGTGAAGCAAGGGGATCAGCCTATGGCTACACCTTC; cdr3_aa: CASSEARGSAYGYTF
j_call: TRBJ2-1; clone_size: NA; d_call: NA; v_call: TRBV19; cdr3_nt: TGTGCCAGTAGTATGTGGCGGGACTCCTACAATGAGCAGTTCTTC; cdr3_aa: CASSMWRDSYNEQFF
j_call: TRBJ2-1; clone_size: NA; d_call: TRBD1; v_call: TRBV25-1; cdr3_nt: TGTGCCAGCATGGAATGGACAGGGGAGAATGAGCAGTTCTTC; cdr3_aa: CASMEWTGENEQFF